This T cell receptor beta chain was identified during a study of blood T cell repertoires in COVID-19. Profiling relied on immunoSEQ multiplex PCR, and the TCRdb table lists in-frame clones only, not all of them. Of about 250,000 clones listed, over 70% are singletons. CDR3 length equals 19 residues. Germline loops: CDR1 MGHRA, CDR2 YSYEKL. The V end was cut by 4 bases, the J end by 3 bases, with 24 bases between. Sequences were obtained from peripheral blood. The chain employs TRBV4-1 and TRBJ2-2, with a weak D call TRBD2 (5 bases). This receptor was obtained from a woman older than 75 with acute or convalescent COVID-19. Here the CDR3 DNA reads TGCGCCAGCAGCCTCCAACCCCGCGGGCTATACGATTACACCGGGGAGCTGTTTTTT. Encoded protein: CASSLQPRGLYDYTGELFF.